These 8 T cell receptor beta chains were all obtained from the same sample, sequenced in a study of T cell repertoires and HLA-DP antigens. The antigens for these receptors are not known. Some clones are missing from TCRdb's copy, which holds only in-frame ones; the method was immunoSEQ multiplex PCR. Altogether around 90,000 clones are present, around nine tenths being singletons, with the ten largest covering roughly 1.5%. Sequencing was performed on CD4+ T cells from PBMCs. The receptor source for this set is a man aged 45-65 years in good health and CMV-seronegative.

The chain carries TRBV18 and TRBJ1-3; D not resolved. Germline CDR1 KGHSH, CDR2 LQKENI. V lost 5 bases and J lost 2, with 13 bases in between. The CDR3 has 15 amino acids. The CDR3: CASSGPVTAGNTIYF. The CDR3 bases are TGTGCCAGCTCAGGTCCCGTTACGGCTGGAAACACCATATATTTT.

The chain joins TRBV7-8 to TRBJ2-7, with 13 positions matching TRBD2. V gave up 3 bases and J gave up 6 bases; unmatched junction bases: 8. CDR1 and CDR2 (germline): SGHVS, FQNEAQ. The CDR3 runs to 16 residues. The CDR3: CASSFLGLAGRSEQYF. CDR3 in DNA: TGTGCCAGCAGCTTTTTGGGACTAGCGGGAAGATCCGAGCAGTACTTC.

J is TRBJ1-1 and V is TRBV5-1; 10 nucleotides line up with TRBD1. This CDR3 has 14 residues. V was pared by 4 bases and J by 5 bases, with 5 bases of the junction left unmatched. Germline V gene data show CDR1 as SGHRS and CDR2 as YFSETQ. The CDR3: CASSPGQGETEAFF. CDR3 nucleotide sequence: TGCGCCAGCAGCCCAGGACAGGGGGAGACTGAAGCTTTCTTT.

The chain employs TRBV19 and TRBJ1-6; unclear D gene. Germline V gene sequence: CDR1 LNHDA, CDR2 SQIVND (reference sequence). CDR3 size: 12 residues. V was clipped by 4 bases and J by 11 bases, with 9 bases between them. The CDR3 DNA sequence: TGTGCCAGTAGTACAGAACTGCCACCCCTCCACTTT. Protein product: CASSTELPPLHF.

The rearrangement joins TRBV5-1 to TRBJ1-2; TRBD1 agrees at 7 bases. This CDR3 spans 14 amino acids. The V and J ends lost 1 base and 3 bases, in that order; junction bases with no gene match: 3. Germline V lookup: CDR1 SGHRS, CDR2 YFSETQ. CDR3 DNA sequence: TGCGCCAGCAGCTTGACTACAGGGGACTATGGCTACACCTTC. The encoded protein is CASSLTTGDYGYTF.

The chain is built from TRBV18 and TRBJ1-1; D gene uncertain. The ends were cut back, 2 bases at V and 7 bases at J, with 11 bases in the middle. The CDR3 totals 13 residues. The germline gives CDR1 KGHSH, CDR2 LQKENI. The chain's CDR3 is CASSPIAGNEAFF. The DNA of the CDR3 is TGTGCCAGCTCACCAATTGCGGGGAATGAAGCTTTCTTT.

V usage is TRBV5-1 and J usage is TRBJ2-3; no firm D call. The CDR3 has 12 amino acids. Trimming took off 0 bases at V and 5 bases at J, with 4 bases between the two ends. Germline lookup yields CDR1 SGHRS and CDR2 YFSETQ. The CDR3 DNA follows: TGCGCCAGCAGCTTGGGTAGAGATACGCAGTATTTT. Amino acid sequence: CASSLGRDTQYF. The full variable domain, completed using reference TRBV5-1 and TRBJ2-3, is KAGVTQTPRYLIKTRGQQVTLSCSPISGHRSVSWYQQTPGQGLQFLFEYFSETQRNKGNFPGRFSGRQFSNSRSEMNVSTLELGDSALYLCASSLGRDTQYFGPGTRLTVL.

Concerning this clone: This sample also contains other DNA sequences that code for the same CDR3. This chain connects TRBV5-1 to TRBJ2-3; 9 bases line up with TRBD1. V lost 4 bases, J lost 5 bases, and 2 bases stayed unmatched. In germline, CDR1 is SGHRS, CDR2 YFSETQ. The CDR3 spans 13 residues. This CDR3 is CASSGTGLDTQYF. The DNA of the CDR3 is TGCGCCAGCAGCGGGACAGGGCTAGATACGCAGTATTTT.